This TCR beta chain was recorded in a study of T cells in Graves' hyperthyroidism and ophthalmopathy. General study findings and limits: Ophthalmopathy was predicted by the model a median of approximately six months ahead of onset. A 13 V-J model separated ophthalmopathy from stable hyperthyroidism.

Disease duration under 2 months; hyperthyroidism patients were aged 18 to 65. Uncontrolled infection, other autoimmune disease, pregnancy or lactation excluded patients. As for this clonotype: Its antigen is not identified.

The CDR3 regions of TCR beta were amplified from RNA transcripts. RT-PCR in the first round (using the HTBI primer set) targeted the TCR CDR3. TCRdb processed the multiplex PCR reads anew with MiXCR; each CDR3 protein has one entry. The table includes over 700,000 distinct CDR3 sequences, approximately 40% detected once. Trimming took 6 bases from V and 2 from J; bases not matched to a gene: 10. This CDR3 has 17 amino acids. Looked up from germline, CDR1 is KGHDR and CDR2 is SFDVKD. The genes are TRBV24-1 and TRBJ2-2; 8 nucleotides line up with TRBD2. What was sequenced was blood. The TCR comes from a woman aged 40 to 55 with Graves' hyperthyroidism. CDR3 protein: CATSTSPAGGNTGELFF. CDR3 DNA sequence: TGTGCCACCAGTACTTCCCCGGCGGGAGGTAACACCGGGGAGCTGTTTTTT.